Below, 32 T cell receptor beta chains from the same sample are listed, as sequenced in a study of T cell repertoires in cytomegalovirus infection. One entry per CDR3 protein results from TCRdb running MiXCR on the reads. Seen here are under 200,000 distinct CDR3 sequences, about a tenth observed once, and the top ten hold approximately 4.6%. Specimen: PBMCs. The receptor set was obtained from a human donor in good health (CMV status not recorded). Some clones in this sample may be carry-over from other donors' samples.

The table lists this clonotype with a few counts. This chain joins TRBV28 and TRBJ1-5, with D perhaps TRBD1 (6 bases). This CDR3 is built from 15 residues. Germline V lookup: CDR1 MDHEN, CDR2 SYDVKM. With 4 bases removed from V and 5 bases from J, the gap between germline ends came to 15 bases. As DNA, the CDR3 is TGTGCCAGCAGTTCCCTGCAGGCAGGGGATCAGCCCCAGCATTTT. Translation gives CASSSLQAGDQPQHF.

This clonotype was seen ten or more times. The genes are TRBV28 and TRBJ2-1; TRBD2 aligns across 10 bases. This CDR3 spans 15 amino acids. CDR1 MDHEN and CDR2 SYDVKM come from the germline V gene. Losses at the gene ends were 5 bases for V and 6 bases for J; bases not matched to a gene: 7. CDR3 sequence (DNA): TGTGCCAGCAGTGAACTAGCGGGATCCCTCAATGAGCAGTTCTTC. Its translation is CASSELAGSLNEQFF.

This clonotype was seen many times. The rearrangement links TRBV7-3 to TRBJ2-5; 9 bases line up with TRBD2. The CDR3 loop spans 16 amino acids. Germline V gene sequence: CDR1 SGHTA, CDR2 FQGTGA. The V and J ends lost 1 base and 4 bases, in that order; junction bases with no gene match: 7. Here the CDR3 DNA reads TGTGCCAGCAGCTTAAATCTAGCGGGAATCGGAGAGACCCAGTACTTC. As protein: CASSLNLAGIGETQYF.

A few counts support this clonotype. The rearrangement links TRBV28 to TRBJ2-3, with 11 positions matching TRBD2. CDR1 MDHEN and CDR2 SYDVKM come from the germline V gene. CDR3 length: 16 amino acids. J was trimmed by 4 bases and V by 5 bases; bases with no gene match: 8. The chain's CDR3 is CASSRLAGLVADTQYF. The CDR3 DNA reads TGTGCCAGCAGTCGACTAGCGGGATTGGTTGCAGATACGCAGTATTTT.

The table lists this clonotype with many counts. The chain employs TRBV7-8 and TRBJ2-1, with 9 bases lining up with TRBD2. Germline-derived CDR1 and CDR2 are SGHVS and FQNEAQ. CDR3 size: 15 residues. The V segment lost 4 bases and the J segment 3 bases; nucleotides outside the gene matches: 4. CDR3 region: CASSSSGRFYNEQFF. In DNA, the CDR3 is TGTGCCAGCAGCTCAAGCGGGAGGTTCTACAATGAGCAGTTCTTC.

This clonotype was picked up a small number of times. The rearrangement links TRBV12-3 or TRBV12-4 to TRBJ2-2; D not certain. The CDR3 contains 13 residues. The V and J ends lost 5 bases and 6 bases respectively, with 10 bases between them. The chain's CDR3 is CASSLLSPGELFF. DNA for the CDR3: TGTGCCAGCAGTCTCCTCAGTCCCGGGGAGCTGTTTTTT.

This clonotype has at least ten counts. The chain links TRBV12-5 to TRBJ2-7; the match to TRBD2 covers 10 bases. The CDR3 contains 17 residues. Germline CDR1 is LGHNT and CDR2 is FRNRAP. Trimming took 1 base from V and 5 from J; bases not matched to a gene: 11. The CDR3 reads CASGLALLAGGQDEQYF. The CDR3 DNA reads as TGTGCTAGTGGTTTGGCCCTATTAGCGGGGGGTCAGGACGAGCAGTACTTC.

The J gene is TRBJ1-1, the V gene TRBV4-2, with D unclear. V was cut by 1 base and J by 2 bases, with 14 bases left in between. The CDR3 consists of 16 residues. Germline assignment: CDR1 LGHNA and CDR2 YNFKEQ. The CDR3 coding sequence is TGTGCCAGCAGCCAAGGAATGGGCGGATCCAACACTGAAGCTTTCTTT. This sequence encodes CASSQGMGGSNTEAFF.

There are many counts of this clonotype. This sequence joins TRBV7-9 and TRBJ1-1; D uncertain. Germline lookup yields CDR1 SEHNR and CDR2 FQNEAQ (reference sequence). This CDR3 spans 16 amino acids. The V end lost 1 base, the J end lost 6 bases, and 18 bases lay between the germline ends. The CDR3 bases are TGTGCCAGCAGCTTAGTAGACATCCTGGTCCCAGCTGAAGCTTTCTTT. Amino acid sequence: CASSLVDILVPAEAFF.

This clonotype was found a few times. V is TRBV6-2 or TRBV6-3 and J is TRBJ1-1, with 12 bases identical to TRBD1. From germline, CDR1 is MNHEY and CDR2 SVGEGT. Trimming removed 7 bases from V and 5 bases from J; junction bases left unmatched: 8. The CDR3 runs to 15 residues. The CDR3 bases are TGTGCCAGCAAGGGACAGGGGGCTTGGGGGACTGAAGCTTTCTTT. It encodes CASKGQGAWGTEAFF.

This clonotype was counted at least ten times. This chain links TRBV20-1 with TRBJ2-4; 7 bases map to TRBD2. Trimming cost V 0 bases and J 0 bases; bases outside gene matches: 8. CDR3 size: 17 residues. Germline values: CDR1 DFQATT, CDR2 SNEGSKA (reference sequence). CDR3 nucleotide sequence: TGCAGTGCTAGAGATGGTTTGGGGGGGTCAGCCAAAAACATTCAGTACTTC. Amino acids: CSARDGLGGSAKNIQYF.

The CDR3 spells CATKQGTASGNTIYF. DNA of the CDR3: TGTGCCACAAAACAGGGTACAGCCTCTGGAAACACCATATATTTT. The chain has TRBV15 and TRBJ1-3, with D possibly being TRBD1 (6 bases). Trimming cost V 9 bases and J 0 bases, with 15 bases left between them. Germline values: CDR1 LNHNV, CDR2 YYDKDF (reference sequence). The CDR3 covers 15 residues.

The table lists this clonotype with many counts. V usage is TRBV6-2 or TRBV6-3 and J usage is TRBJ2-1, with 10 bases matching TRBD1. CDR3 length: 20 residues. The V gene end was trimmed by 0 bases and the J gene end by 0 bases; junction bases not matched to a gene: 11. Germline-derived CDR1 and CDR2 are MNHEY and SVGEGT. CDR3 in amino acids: CASSYSRRTGGTDSYNEQFF. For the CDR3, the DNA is TGTGCCAGCAGTTACTCGAGGAGGACAGGGGGGACGGACTCCTACAATGAGCAGTTCTTC.

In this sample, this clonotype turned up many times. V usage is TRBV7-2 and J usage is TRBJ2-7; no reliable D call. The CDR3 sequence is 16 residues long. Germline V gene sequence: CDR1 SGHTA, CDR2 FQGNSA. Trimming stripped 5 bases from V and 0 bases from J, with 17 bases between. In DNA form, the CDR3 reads TGTGCCAGCAGCAGCTACGCCAATATTAACTCCTACGAGCAGTACTTC. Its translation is CASSSYANINSYEQYF.

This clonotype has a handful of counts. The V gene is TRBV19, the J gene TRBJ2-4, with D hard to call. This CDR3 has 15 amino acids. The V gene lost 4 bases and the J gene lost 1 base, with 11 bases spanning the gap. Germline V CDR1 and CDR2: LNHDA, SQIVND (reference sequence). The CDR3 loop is CASSSWSVAKNIQYF. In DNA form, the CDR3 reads TGTGCCAGTAGTAGCTGGTCCGTGGCCAAAAACATTCAGTACTTC.

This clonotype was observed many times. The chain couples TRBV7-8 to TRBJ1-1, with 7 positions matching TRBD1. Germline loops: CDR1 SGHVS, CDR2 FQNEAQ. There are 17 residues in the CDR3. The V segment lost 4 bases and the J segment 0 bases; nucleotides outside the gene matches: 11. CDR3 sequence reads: CASSSWGQRGLNTEAFF. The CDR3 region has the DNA TGTGCCAGCAGCTCTTGGGGACAGCGGGGGCTGAACACTGAAGCTTTCTTT.

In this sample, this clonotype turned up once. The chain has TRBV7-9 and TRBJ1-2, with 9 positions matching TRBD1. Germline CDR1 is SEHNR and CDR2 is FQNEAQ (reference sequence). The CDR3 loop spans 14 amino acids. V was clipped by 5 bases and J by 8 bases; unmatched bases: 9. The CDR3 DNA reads TGTGCCAGCAGCGCCACAGGGGGCGCAAAGGGCTACACCTTC. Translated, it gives CASSATGGAKGYTF.

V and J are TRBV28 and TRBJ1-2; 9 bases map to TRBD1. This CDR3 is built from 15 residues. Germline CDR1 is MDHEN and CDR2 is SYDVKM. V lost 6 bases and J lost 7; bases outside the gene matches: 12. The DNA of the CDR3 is TGTGCCAGCAGATCCGAACCGGGACAGGGTTTTGGCTACACCTTC. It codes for CASRSEPGQGFGYTF.

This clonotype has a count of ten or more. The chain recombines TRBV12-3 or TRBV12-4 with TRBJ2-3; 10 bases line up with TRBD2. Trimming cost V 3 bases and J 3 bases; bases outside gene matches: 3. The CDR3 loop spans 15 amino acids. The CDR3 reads CASSLSSGRTDTQYF. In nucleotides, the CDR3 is TGTGCCAGCAGTTTGTCTAGCGGGAGAACAGATACGCAGTATTTT.

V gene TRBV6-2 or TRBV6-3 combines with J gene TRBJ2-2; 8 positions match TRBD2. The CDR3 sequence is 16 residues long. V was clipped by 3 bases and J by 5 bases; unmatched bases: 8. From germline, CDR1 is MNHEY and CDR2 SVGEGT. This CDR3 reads CASSYGPLAVTGELFF. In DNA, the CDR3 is TGTGCCAGCAGTTATGGGCCACTAGCGGTGACCGGGGAGCTGTTTTTT.

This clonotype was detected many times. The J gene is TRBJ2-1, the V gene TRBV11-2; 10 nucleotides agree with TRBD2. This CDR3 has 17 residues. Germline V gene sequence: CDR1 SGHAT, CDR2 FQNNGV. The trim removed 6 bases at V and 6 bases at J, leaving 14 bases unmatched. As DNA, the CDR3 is TGTGCCAGCAGTCCCGTTACCGGGACTAGCGCCAGCAATGAGCAGTTCTTC. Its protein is CASSPVTGTSASNEQFF. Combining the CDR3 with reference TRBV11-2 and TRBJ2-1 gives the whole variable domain EAGVAQSPRYKIIEKRQSVAFWCNPISGHATLYWYQQILGQGPKLLIQFQNNGVVDDSQLPKDRFSAERLKGVDSTLKIQPAKLEDSAVYLCASSPVTGTSASNEQFFGPGTRLTVL.

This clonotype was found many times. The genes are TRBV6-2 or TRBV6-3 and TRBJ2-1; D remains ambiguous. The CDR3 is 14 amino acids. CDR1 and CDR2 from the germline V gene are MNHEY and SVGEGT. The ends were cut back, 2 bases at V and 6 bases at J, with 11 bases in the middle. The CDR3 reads CASSYDTDINEQFF. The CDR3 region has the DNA TGTGCCAGCAGTTACGATACGGATATCAATGAGCAGTTCTTC.

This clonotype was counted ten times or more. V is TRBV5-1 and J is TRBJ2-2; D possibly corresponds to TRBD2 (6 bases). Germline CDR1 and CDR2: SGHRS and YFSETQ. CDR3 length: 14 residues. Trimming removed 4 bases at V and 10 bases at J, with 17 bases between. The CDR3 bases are TGCGCCAGCAGCCCTGGGACTCCCATCCTGGAGCTGTTTTTT. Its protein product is CASSPGTPILELFF.

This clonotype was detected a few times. The CDR3 protein is CASSPLDRTNTEAFF. In DNA form, the CDR3 reads TGTGCCAGTAGTCCCCTGGACAGAACTAACACTGAAGCTTTCTTT. V and J are TRBV19 and TRBJ1-1; perhaps TRBD1 as D (6 bases). V gave up 5 bases and J gave up 2 bases, with 15 bases separating them. Germline V gives CDR1 LNHDA, CDR2 SQIVND (reference sequence). This CDR3 is built from 15 residues.

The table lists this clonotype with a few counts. Written as DNA, the CDR3 is TGTGCCTGGATGCAAAAGGGCTTGGAGACCCAGTACTTC. It specifies CAWMQKGLETQYF. The chain recombines TRBV30 with TRBJ2-5; D is undetermined. The germline V gene encodes CDR1 GTSNPN and CDR2 SVGIG (reference sequence). V lost 4 bases, J lost 5 bases, and 14 bases lay in between. This CDR3 has 13 residues.

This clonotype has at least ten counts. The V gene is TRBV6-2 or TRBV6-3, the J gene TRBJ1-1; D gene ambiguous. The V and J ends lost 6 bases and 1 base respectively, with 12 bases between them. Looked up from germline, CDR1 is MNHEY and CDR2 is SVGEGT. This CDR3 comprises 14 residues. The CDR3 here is CASRPPPENTEAFF. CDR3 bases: TGTGCCAGCAGGCCCCCCCCGGAGAACACTGAAGCTTTCTTT.

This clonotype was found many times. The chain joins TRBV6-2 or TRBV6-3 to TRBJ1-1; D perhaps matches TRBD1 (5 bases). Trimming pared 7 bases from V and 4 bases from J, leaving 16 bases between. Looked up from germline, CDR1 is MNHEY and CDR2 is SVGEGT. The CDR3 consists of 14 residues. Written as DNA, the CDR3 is TGTGCCAGCAACCAACAGGTGGAAAGCACTGAAGCTTTCTTT. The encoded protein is CASNQQVESTEAFF.

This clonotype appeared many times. DNA for the CDR3: TGTGCCAGCAGCCCCCAGAGCCTCTCCTACGAGCAGTACTTC. Residues: CASSPQSLSYEQYF. The chain carries TRBV6-2 or TRBV6-3 and TRBJ2-7; D is ambiguous. The V and J ends lost 6 bases and 0 bases respectively, with 12 bases between them. Germline-derived CDR1 and CDR2 are MNHEY and SVGEGT. There are 14 residues in the CDR3.

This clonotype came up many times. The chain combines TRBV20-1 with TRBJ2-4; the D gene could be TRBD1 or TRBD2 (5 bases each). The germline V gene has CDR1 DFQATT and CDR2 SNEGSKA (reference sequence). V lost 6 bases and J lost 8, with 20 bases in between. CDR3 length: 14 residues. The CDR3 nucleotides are TGCAGTGCCTTGACAGCGGCACTTCAAGACATTCAGTACTTC. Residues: CSALTAALQDIQYF.

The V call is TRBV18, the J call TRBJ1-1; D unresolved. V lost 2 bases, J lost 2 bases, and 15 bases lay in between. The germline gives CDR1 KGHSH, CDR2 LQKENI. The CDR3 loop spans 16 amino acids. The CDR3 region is CASSPSRPLLNTEAFF. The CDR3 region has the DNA TGTGCCAGCTCACCATCGAGACCGCTGCTAAACACTGAAGCTTTCTTT.

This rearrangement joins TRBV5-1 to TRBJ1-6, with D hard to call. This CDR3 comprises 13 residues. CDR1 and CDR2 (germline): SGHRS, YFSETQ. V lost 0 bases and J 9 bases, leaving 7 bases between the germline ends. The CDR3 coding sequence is TGCGCCAGCAGCTTGGTTTCGGTTTCACCCCTCCACTTT. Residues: CASSLVSVSPLHF.

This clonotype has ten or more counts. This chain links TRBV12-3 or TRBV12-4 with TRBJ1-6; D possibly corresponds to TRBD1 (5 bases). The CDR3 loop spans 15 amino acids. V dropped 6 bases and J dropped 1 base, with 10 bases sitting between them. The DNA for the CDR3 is TGTGCCAGCAGACCTCAGGGTTCCTATAATTCACCCCTCCACTTT. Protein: CASRPQGSYNSPLHF.